This T cell receptor beta chain was identified during a study of graft-versus-host responses after intestinal transplantation (dated by TCRdb to the early 2020s). Some background on the complete study: The transplants that recipients got were multivisceral, liver-intestinal, or isolated intestinal. Anti-thymocyte globulin induction was given to all recipients, followed by maintenance tacrolimus and steroids for two to four years. Bulk TCR-beta CDR3 sequencing was used to track graft-versus-host and host-versus-graft alloreactive T cell clones in the graft, circulation and bone marrow after intestinal transplantation. To identify alloreactive clones, pre-transplant mixed lymphocyte reaction products were sequenced and then compared with unstimulated pre-transplant donor and recipient T cells. Of the approximately 24 intestinal transplant recipients enrolled in the cohort, one of whom was a retransplant, 3 patients without pretransplant specimens were excluded. Donor T cell macrochimerism was defined as a peak of at least 4% donor T cells among recipient peripheral blood mononuclear cells. Samples from three later patients were sequenced in-house on an Illumina MiSeq with MiXCR processing rather than by the commercial service.

Study-wide conclusions, independent of this receptor: GvH clones were detected in recipient bone marrow, and some of these GvH clones were observed earlier in ileal mucosa or blood, consistent with an intestinal mucosal origin. The relatively low number and heterogeneity of intestinal transplant patients limited the conclusions. Patients with donor T cell macrochimerism had high GvH to HvG T cell clonal ratios in their allografts. Peak levels of circulating GvH clones were associated with declines in HvG clones early after transplant.

Details on this clone: The antigen this receptor binds is unknown. It has no much larger one-base neighbor in the sample; base qualities were not kept.

The intended sense of this specimen's time point label: cells obtained before transplantation from donor or recipient. CD3+CD4+ and CD3+CD8+ populations were FACS-sorted from unstimulated pre-transplant donor and recipient cells taken from spleen or lymph nodes. Libraries were built with the immunoSEQ multiplex PCR assay. For most patients, genomic DNA was isolated with the Qiagen DNeasy Blood and Tissue Kit and sent frozen to Adaptive Biotechnologies for TCR sequencing. For most patients, genomic DNA was subjected to high-throughput TCR-beta CDR3 sequencing by Adaptive Biotechnologies. As for the authors' bioinformatics: TCR sequencing data were retrieved from Adaptive's ImmunoSEQ software for around 19 patients, whereas a few other patients were processed with MiXCR and VDJtools. CD4 versus CD8 sorting errors were corrected by removing sequences found in both subsets at a frequency ratio below 5:1. Because the origin of CDR3 nucleotide sequences shared between donor and recipient could not be assigned, those sequences were removed. At least 2-fold expansion over unstimulated cells and a minimum CFSE-low frequency of 0.002% (template counts) or 0.001% (read counts) were required for clones to be classified as alloreactive. Clones were considered mappable if detected in sequenced pre-transplant spleen, lymph node, or MLR CFSE-low populations of the donor or recipient. Cumulative frequency of alloreactive clones was calculated as a percentage of all sequences weighted by copy number. TCRdb limited this immuneACCESS table to in-frame rearrangements with V and J called. A share of clones is missing; checked studies link under half to unresolved V genes, and the rest is unexplained. Clone size and V and J calls were adopted from that table, with D and trimming inferred from the DNA. In all, the sample holds about 120,000 clones, and about 93% of those were seen once. More than 0.1% of the sample belongs to the ten largest clones.

Specimen: unstimulated CD4+ T cells sorted from spleen or lymph node cells, collected before intestinal transplant. This sequence was found in a human donor who received an intestinal transplant.

The DNA sequence reads TGTGCCAGCAGCTTGGGTAGCGGGAGGGCCACCTACGAGCAGTACTTC. It translates to CASSLGSGRATYEQYF. Rearrangement joined TRBV5-4 to TRBJ2-7, with 11 bases in between that match TRBD2. The CDR1 and CDR2 encoded by the germline V gene (reference sequence) are SGHNT and YYREEE. The CDR3 spans 16 residues, from the cysteine through the phenylalanine. Just the 48-base CDR3 DNA is kept, in frame starting at base 1. Trimmed from V: 0 bases; trimmed from J: 2 bases; junction bases lacking a gene match: 4.